Given below is one T cell receptor (beta chain) in context. Antigen specificity is unknown. The record originates from a study of beta chain features in type 1 diabetes. Study outcomes and limitations: Cells expressing TCR highly could be over-represented by cDNA sequencing. In every one of the four CD4+ subsets, TCRB CDR3s were moderately but significantly shorter in Type 1 diabetes patients.

The CDR3 covers 16 residues. Germline loops: CDR1 SGDLS, CDR2 YYNGEE. V lost 0 bases and J lost 0, with 9 bases in between. Reverse transcription of all isolated RNA meant that expressed TCRB transcripts were sequenced. Here immunoSEQ multiplex PCR was the method, and the copy in TCRdb shows in-frame clones only, minus some. The table shows 200,000 to 300,000 clones, with approximately 15% occurring only once. The sequence was obtained from a man under 40 with type 1 diabetes. What was sequenced was naive CD4+ T cells from blood. V is TRBV9 and J is TRBJ2-2; D not resolved. The CDR3 sequence: CASSVDPVANTGELFF. The CDR3 nucleotides are TGTGCCAGCAGCGTAGATCCGGTAGCGAACACCGGGGAGCTGTTTTTT.